This T cell receptor (beta chain) is drawn from a study of T cell responses to AZD1222 COVID-19 vaccine. Study outcomes and limitations: Most donors were white British and more were female, and clonal diversity was possibly underestimated.

In regard to this clone: The antigen is unknown.

Only in-frame clones appear in the TCRdb table, and some are missing; sequencing was by immunoSEQ multiplex PCR. The repertoire holds roughly 150,000 clones, with about 90% as singletons. Sequences were derived from peripheral blood, sampled 28 days after the second AZD1222 dose. The TCR comes from an adult who received the AZD1222 COVID-19 vaccine.

The CDR3 region is CASSLEGDSYNEQFF. DNA for the CDR3: TGTGCCAGCAGCTTAGAGGGTGACAGTTACAATGAGCAGTTCTTC. The chain employs TRBV7-9 and TRBJ2-1; the D gene is possibly TRBD1 (5 bases). CDR1 and CDR2 (germline): SEHNR, FQNEAQ (reference sequence). The CDR3 is 15 residues long. Deletions cut 1 base from V and 4 bases from J, with 11 bases between.